The TCR beta chain described here comes from a study of T cell repertoires in cytomegalovirus infection. The wider study: Both CMV infection and a matching HLA type were indicated by public TCR beta signatures.

Per the germline V gene, CDR1 is LNHNV and CDR2 is YYDKDF (reference sequence). The CDR3 runs to 15 residues. The ends were cut back, 5 bases at V and 1 base at J, with 14 bases in the middle. Via MiXCR, TCRdb re-called the reads, giving one row per CDR3 protein. The table has around 330,000 distinct CDR3 sequences, about 17% seen once. The receptor was isolated from a human donor in good health (CMV status not recorded). Some clones in this sample may be carry-over from other donors' samples. Sequenced input: PBMCs. The rearrangement links TRBV15 to TRBJ1-2; D unresolved. This CDR3 is CATSGSRGVNYGYTF. The CDR3 nucleotides read TGTGCCACCAGCGGAAGTCGGGGTGTTAACTATGGCTACACCTTC.